The 9 T cell receptor beta chains listed next were all sequenced from one sample in a study of blood T cell repertoires in COVID-19. The method was immunoSEQ multiplex PCR; TCRdb's version includes in-frame clones alone and lacks a portion of them. Of approximately 200,000 clones in the sample, approximately 90% were seen once. The sample taken for sequencing was PBMCs or T cells enriched from blood (not recorded which). The receptors shown here come from a young man who had recovered from COVID-19.

The rearrangement uses TRBV6-5 and TRBJ2-2; the match to TRBD1 covers 7 bases. The CDR3 totals 15 residues. Germline CDR1 and CDR2: MNHEY and SVGAGI. Trimming cost V 6 bases and J 2 bases; bases outside gene matches: 6. The CDR3 reads CASSPGQINTGELFF. The CDR3 nucleotides read TGTGCCAGCAGCCCGGGACAGATCAACACCGGGGAGCTGTTTTTT.

The chain combines TRBV21-1 with TRBJ1-1; TRBD1 is the table's D call and was not checked against the DNA. TRBV21-1 is recorded as a pseudogene. The CDR3 contains 13 residues. The CDR3 DNA sequence: TGTGCCAGCTCAGGGCACTTGAACACTGAAGCTTTCTTT. This gives the protein CASSGHLNTEAFF.

The chain recombines TRBV27 with TRBJ1-6; TRBD1 aligns across 7 bases. Trimming cost V 5 bases and J 7 bases; bases outside gene matches: 5. The CDR3 consists of 14 residues. Germline V CDR1 and CDR2: MNHEY, SMNVEV (reference sequence). CDR3 bases: TGTGCCAGCAGTACCCGGGACAGCAATTCACCCCTCCACTTT. Translation: CASSTRDSNSPLHF.

V and J are TRBV6-5 and TRBJ2-1; the match to TRBD1 covers 9 bases. This CDR3 spans 15 amino acids. V dropped 6 bases and J dropped 8; count of bases not matched to a gene: 11. The germline CDR1 and CDR2 sequences are MNHEY and SVGAGI. This CDR3 reads CASSVRDRVVDEQFF. CDR3 nucleotide sequence: TGTGCCAGCAGCGTCCGGGACAGGGTCGTGGATGAGCAGTTCTTC.

The chain has TRBV11-3 and TRBJ2-2; D is perhaps TRBD2 (5 bases). The CDR3 totals 15 residues. The germline V and J ends were trimmed by 5 bases and 5 bases, with 15 bases remaining between them. Germline values: CDR1 SGHNT, CDR2 YENEEA. CDR3 sequence reads: CASSPRSGGTGELFF. CDR3 nucleotide sequence: TGTGCCAGCAGCCCCAGGAGCGGTGGGACCGGGGAGCTGTTTTTT.

This chain joins TRBV28 and TRBJ2-2; 8 bases are a match to TRBD2. Germline-derived CDR1 and CDR2 are MDHEN and SYDVKM. The V segment lost 5 bases and the J segment 3 bases; nucleotides outside the gene matches: 8. The length of the CDR3 is 16 residues. The DNA for the CDR3 is TGTGCCAGCAGTACGACTTCGGGAGGGTACACCGGGGAGCTGTTTTTT. It translates to CASSTTSGGYTGELFF.

The V and J genes are TRBV9 and TRBJ1-3, with a tentative D call TRBD1 (6 bases). The CDR3 is made up of 16 amino acids. V lost 3 bases and J lost 2, with 15 bases in between. Germline values: CDR1 SGDLS, CDR2 YYNGEE. CDR3 protein: CASSAVPGETGNTIYF. CDR3 in DNA: TGTGCCAGCAGCGCGGTCCCAGGGGAAACTGGAAACACCATATATTTT.

The rearrangement links TRBV4-1 to TRBJ2-1; the match to TRBD2 covers 11 bases. V lost 1 base to trimming and J lost 2 bases; unmatched junction nucleotides: 4. CDR3 length equals 17 residues. Per the germline V gene, CDR1 is MGHRA and CDR2 is YSYEKL. DNA for the CDR3: TGCGCCAGCAGCCAAGGATTAGCGGGGGGGCCCTACAATGAGCAGTTCTTC. Its protein is CASSQGLAGGPYNEQFF.

The V and J genes are TRBV30 and TRBJ2-5; weak D call: TRBD1 (5 bases). The CDR3 spans 13 residues. Per the germline V gene, CDR1 is GTSNPN and CDR2 is SVGIG (reference sequence). The germline V and J ends were trimmed by 5 bases and 4 bases, with 14 bases remaining between them. The CDR3 sequence: CAWGAPVRETQYF. The CDR3 DNA reads as TGTGCCTGGGGGGCACCCGTCAGAGAGACCCAGTACTTC.